Below are 4 T cell receptor beta chains sequenced from a single sample in a study of T cell responses to AZD1222 COVID-19 vaccine. The data were produced by immunoSEQ multiplex PCR, yet TCRdb's version contains in-frame clones alone and is incomplete. The repertoire consists of 20,000 to 30,000 clones, with 88% occurring once and the leading ten covering around 2.9%. Sequencing used peripheral blood, obtained 28 days after the second AZD1222 dose. The receptors here all came from an adult who received the AZD1222 COVID-19 vaccine.

This clone was recorded a few times. The V and J genes are TRBV2 and TRBJ1-2; possibly TRBD1 for D (5 bases). The germline V gene encodes CDR1 SNHLY and CDR2 FYNNEI. This CDR3 region has 14 residues. The ends were cut back, 2 bases at V and 4 bases at J, with 11 bases in the middle. The CDR3: CASSEHGTVYGYTF. CDR3 nucleotides: TGTGCCAGCAGTGAACACGGGACGGTCTATGGCTACACCTTC.

The V and J genes are TRBV6-5 and TRBJ1-4; possible D gene TRBD1, 5 bases. This CDR3 is 15 amino acids long. The V and J ends lost 11 bases and 0 bases respectively, with 16 bases between them. Germline CDR1 is MNHEY and CDR2 is SVGAGI. The CDR3: CASRQNHATNEKLFF. The CDR3 bases are TGTGCCTCCCGACAGAATCATGCAACTAATGAAAAACTGTTTTTT.

The chain is built from TRBV20-1 and TRBJ2-7; D not resolved. Trimming cost V 6 bases and J 0 bases, with 6 bases left between them. This CDR3 comprises 11 residues. The germline CDR1 and CDR2 sequences are DFQATT and SNEGSKA (reference sequence). The CDR3 region is CSAILSYEQYF. The CDR3 DNA reads TGCAGTGCAATCCTCTCCTACGAGCAGTACTTC.

The V call is TRBV25-1, the J call TRBJ2-2, with 10 bases fitting TRBD1. Germline V gene lookup returns CDR1 MGHDK and CDR2 SYGVNS. Trimming cost V 6 bases and J 5 bases; bases outside gene matches: 3. This CDR3 is built from 14 residues. CDR3 DNA: TGTGCCAGCAGAGGGACAGGGGAAACCGGGGAGCTGTTTTTT. Protein product: CASRGTGETGELFF.